This TCR beta chain stems from a study of cytomegalovirus exposure and HLA in healthy donors (dated by TCRdb to 2016 to 2017). The study in broad terms: In an earlier analysis of approximately 640 of the donors, roughly 300 Gb of sequence data and 120 million or so unique TCR beta sequences from approximately 180 million T cells were reported. About 300 gigabases of sequencing data and 70 million to 85 million unique TCR sequences were included in an early release covering over 600 HLA-typed donors. Among the roughly 390 genotyped donors, approximately 82% belonged to the genetic ancestry cluster associated with self-reported Caucasian donors. The study aimed to test whether cataloging public T cell receptors could reveal signatures of past pathogen exposure. The T cell repertoires of around 730 subjects were profiled by immunosequencing and related to cytomegalovirus serostatus. In addition to the first cohort of roughly 670 subjects, a separate validation cohort of approximately 110 different subjects was used. The study combined high-throughput TCR immunosequencing, statistical association of individual TCRs with disease status, and machine learning to predict cytomegalovirus infection status. To study patterns of TCR occurrence, a later analysis re-analyzed previously published TCR beta repertoires from 550 to 800 donors and added high-resolution HLA genotyping. Rather than drawing on any new phenotypic data, the later analysis identified candidate immune exposures from TCR beta sequences and the way those sequences occurred across donors. An earlier analysis of 587 of the donors applied high-throughput TCR beta sequencing to assess whether each TCR beta V gene segment acted as functional or pseudogenic. Alongside the repertoire data, information on donor age, sex, ethnicity and CMV serostatus was compiled. Genome-wide SNP genotypes for about 65% of the 666 donors were used in a later genetic analysis, which treated that subset as a discovery cohort. All discovery cohort repertoires had been generated on a single sequencing platform. Class I and class II HLA loci were covered by the typing at four-digit resolution. The number of donors typed differed by locus, with roughly 629-640 for A, B, C, DRB1 and DQB1, roughly 520 for DQA1, approximately 570 for DPA1, and some 470 for DPB1. Four or five DR-DQ haplotypes were handled as single units for association and clustering because linkage in the cohort was strong. Among 398 genotyped donors of the cohort, an average of roughly 240,000 unique TCR beta nucleotide sequences were sequenced per donor, 15% to 20% of them non-productive.

Findings and caveats that apply to the study as a whole: Only TCR beta chains were sequenced in this cohort, and the absence of alpha or paired-chain data limited detectable features. V-gene and J-gene trimming of TCR beta chains was associated with a missense DCLRE1C variant in a later genetic analysis, and the association was replicated in an independent cohort. In vitro tests confirmed that three of the cytomegalovirus-associated TCR beta chains recognize cytomegalovirus antigens. In a later analysis, TCR association rates were found to vary across HLA loci, with the most associated TCRs seen for DRB1 alleles and the fewest for HLA-C alleles. CMV serostatus was the only immune exposure information available for the cohort. HLA typing was unavailable for some donors at each locus, so association tests used only the typed subset. Presence/absence analyses assumed roughly uniform sequencing depth across donors, an assumption that may not hold. A further reported finding was that TCR beta sequences accurately predicted the HLA-A and HLA-B alleles for most subjects in the first cohort. At a false discovery rate of 0.05, a later analysis linked about 16,000 TCR beta sequences to specific HLA alleles. A cluster of highly shared sequence variants was judged likely to represent a technical artifact of the sequencing pipeline. Broadly in line with IMGT annotations, most TCR beta V segments showed up in productive rearrangements about 90% or about 30% of the time in an earlier analysis of 587 of the donors. Most TCR sequences were observed very rarely across donors, whereas some public TCRs were present in many individuals. Correlated functional status among segregating V segments might reflect linkage disequilibrium, but an unknown experimental factor could not be ruled out. Because counts were too low, 15 to 20 rarely observed V segments, including chromosome 9 orphons, were excluded from the earlier analysis of roughly 580 of the donors. The 87-base-pair reads could not distinguish some IMGT-functional V segments, including TRBV6-2 and TRBV6-3, so those segments were excluded. The authors suggested that the approach could potentially be generalized to other disease states and immunological phenotypes. A later analysis reported that several top co-occurrence clusters appeared linked to parvovirus B19, influenza, CMV and Epstein-Barr virus. In a later analysis, most CMV-associated TCR beta chains were found to appear HLA-restricted, with HLA associations seemingly driven largely by CMV exposure. Strong co-occurrence of HLA alleles, especially DR and DQ, made assigning TCR associations to individual alleles difficult. A total of about 150 TCR beta chains were listed by the study as associated with cytomegalovirus. In a later analysis, HLA-associated TCR beta chains were found to be more clonally expanded and to have lower generation probabilities than equally common non-associated chains. A later genetic analysis reported fewer N-insertions in productive TCRs among donors in an Asian-associated ancestry cluster than the roughly 640-donor mean. The classifier was reported to diagnose cytomegalovirus status with high specificity and sensitivity in both the original and validation cohorts.

Concerning this clone: Its specific antigen is unknown. The input lacks base qualities; no much larger clone sits a single base away.

The CDR3, cysteine through phenylalanine, is 15 amino acids long. This entry keeps only the CDR3 DNA: 45 bases, framed from base 1. Sequences SGDLS (CDR1) and YYNGEE (CDR2) are obtained from the germline V gene. Clipping removes 4 bases from V and 2 bases from J, with 8 as the unmatched junction base count. The cohort comprised 550 to 700 healthy bone marrow donors. At the time of sampling, all cohort members were nominally healthy, though unrecorded immune exposures were likely present. The donor tested CMV seronegative, placing the donor among the 350 to 400 seronegative members of the cohort. A peripheral blood sample was provided by each donor, and peripheral blood mononuclear cells were used for TCR beta sequencing. Genomic DNA extraction from the blood cell samples was performed with the Qiagen DNeasy Blood Extraction Kit. The library was obtained by the immunoSEQ multiplex PCR assay. The multiplex PCR relied on a mix of 60 forward primers for TCR Vbeta segments and 13 reverse primers for TCR Jbeta segments. A multiplex PCR assay on genomic DNA amplified the CDR3 region of rearranged TCR beta genes. Amplified TCR beta libraries were sequenced as 87-base-pair reads on the Illumina HiSeq System. On the study's bioinformatics: In a later analysis, about 80 million unique TCR beta chains were counted across the 500 to 850 repertoires, and approximately 9.9 million of these chains were shared by at least two donors. Raw reads were error-corrected and collapsed into unique sequences with a nearest-neighbor algorithm that merged closely related sequences to remove PCR and sequencing errors. Alignment of CDR3 sequences to IMGT reference sequences was used to assign V, D and J gene segments. For a sequence to be retained, a match of at least six nucleotides was required to both a V gene segment and a J gene segment. A rearrangement was called productive if the CDR3 had no stop codons and remained in frame with V and J, and every other rearrangement was called non-productive. Following IMGT convention, CDR3 was defined as the stretch from the second conserved V-encoded cysteine up to the conserved J-encoded phenylalanine. In an earlier analysis of 550 to 650 of the donors, sequences lacking an unambiguous match to a single V gene segment were excluded. In an earlier analysis of a few hundred of the donors, V segments were called functional above 56.7% productive rearrangements and were called segregating when the between-donor standard deviation exceeded 5%. A statistical classification framework was built for diagnosing cytomegalovirus status from the catalog of TCR beta chain sequences. A later analysis assigned V and J genes by comparing TCR nucleotide sequences with IMGT/GENE-DB human TR gene sequences. The TCRdist pipeline was used in a later analysis to assign CDR3 sequences and most-parsimonious VDJ recombination scenarios. In a later analysis, every TCR beta chain was defined by the combination of its CDR3 amino acid sequence and its V-gene family, and reads without a unique V-gene family were dropped. To address suspected cross-contamination and a sequencing artifact, a later analysis removed 592 highly shared, low-generation-probability nucleotide sequences. In a later analysis, a clonal expansion index was calculated for each public chain from normalized within-repertoire ranks of inferred template counts. Generation probabilities in a later analysis came from a VDJ recombination model fitted to out-of-frame rearrangements, and those results were checked against IGoR. In a later analysis, TCR-TCR, TCR-HLA and TCR-CMV co-occurrence was scored with hypergeometric tests, and a repertoire-size bias correction was applied to TCR pairs. A later analysis estimated false discovery rates by permuting HLA or CMV assignments 20 times. In a later analysis, co-occurring TCRs were grouped using DBSCAN, with TCRdist sequence similarity added in when clustering inside HLA-allele-positive subsets. Repertoires with fewer than 30,000 or more than 120,000 public chains were left out of co-occurrence clustering, as were about five repertoires with anomalous nucleotide sharing. The table comes from immuneACCESS by way of TCRdb, which keeps in-frame sequences with V and J called. Part of the clones is missing from these tables; in studies checked, under half for an unresolved V gene and the rest for unknown reasons. The D gene and trimming were derived from the DNA, and the V and J assignments and clone size from that table. The sample data list some 180,000 clones, and around 81% of these were observed just once. The ten largest clonotypes hold approximately 2.1% of the sample.

This receptor was obtained from a man aged 25 to 40 in good health and CMV-seronegative. Sequencing used PBMCs. The rearrangement joined TRBV9 to TRBJ2-5; TRBD1 aligns with 7 central bases. In nucleotides, the sequence is TGTGCCAGCAGCCCACGACAGGGCGGGCAAGAGACCCAGTACTTC. It translates as CASSPRQGGQETQYF.